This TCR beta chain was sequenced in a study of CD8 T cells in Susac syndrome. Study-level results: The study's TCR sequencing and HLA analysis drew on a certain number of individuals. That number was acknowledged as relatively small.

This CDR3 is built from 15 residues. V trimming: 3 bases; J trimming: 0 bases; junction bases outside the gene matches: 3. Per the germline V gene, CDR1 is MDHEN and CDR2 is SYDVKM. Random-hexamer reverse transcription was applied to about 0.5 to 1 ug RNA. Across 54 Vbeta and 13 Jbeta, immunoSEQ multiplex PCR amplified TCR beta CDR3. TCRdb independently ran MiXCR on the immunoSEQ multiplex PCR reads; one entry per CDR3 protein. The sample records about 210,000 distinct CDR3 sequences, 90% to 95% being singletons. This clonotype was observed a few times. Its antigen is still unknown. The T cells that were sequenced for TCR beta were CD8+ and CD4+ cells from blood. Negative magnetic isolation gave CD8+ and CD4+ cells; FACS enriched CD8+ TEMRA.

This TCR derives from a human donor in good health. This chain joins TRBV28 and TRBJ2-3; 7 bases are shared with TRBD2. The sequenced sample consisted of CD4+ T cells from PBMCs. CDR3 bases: TGTGCCAGCAGTTTGGGGCGGGGGAGCACAGATACGCAGTATTTT. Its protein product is CASSLGRGSTDTQYF.